This T cell receptor (beta chain) was documented in a study of shared clonotypes between healthy human individuals. Study information: Donor composition was a couple of women and three men, aged 18 to 49. Whole-study results and caveats: Among non-shared clonotypes, generation probabilities were lower than among those shared by all four donors. Shared clonotypes: 4.5% to 5% naive CD4, roughly 3.8% naive CD8, about 2.5% memory CD4, more than 0.3% memory CD8.

As to this clone: No antigen is known for it.

CDR3 length: 15 residues. CDR1 is MNHEY and CDR2 is SMNVEV in the germline V gene (reference sequence). V was trimmed by 5 bases and J by 4 bases, leaving 12 bases between them. Sequencing was performed with immunoSEQ multiplex PCR; in TCRdb, only in-frame clones are kept and a portion is missing. The table has about 530,000 clones, 90% to 96% seen once; the top ten hold 0.06%. Donation came from healthy HIV-negative adults that had no recent acute infections or vaccinations. The gene calls are TRBV27 and TRBJ2-6; no definite D call. The source material was naive CD4+ T cells sorted from blood. Subset: CD45RA+ positively selected. The receptor was isolated from a woman in her twenties or thirties in good health. The CDR3 sequence is CASSPHIAGANVLTF. DNA for the CDR3: TGTGCCAGCAGTCCCCACATCGCCGGGGCCAACGTCCTGACTTTC.